This T cell receptor beta chain was observed in a study of T-cell reconstitution after alpha-beta-depleted transplantation in children. Germline CDR1 is MNHEY and CDR2 is SVGAGI. V lost 0 bases and J lost 2, with 14 bases in between. CDR3 length: 16 residues. This clonotype appeared a few times. Using unique molecular identifiers, the investigators prepared the TCRbeta library. TCRdb fed the PCR reads into MiXCR, producing one record per CDR3 protein. The profile shows some 590,000 distinct CDR3 sequences, about 11% of them singletons. The input for sequencing was PBMCs from the stem cell graft donor, taken from the stem cell graft. This clonotype originated in a human donor who donated a stem cell graft to a child with acute myeloid leukemia. This rearrangement joins TRBV6-5 to TRBJ2-7; no firm D call. CDR3: CASSYSVGTLAYEQYF. In nucleotides, the CDR3 is TGTGCCAGCAGTTACTCGGTGGGTACCCTCGCCTACGAGCAGTACTTC.